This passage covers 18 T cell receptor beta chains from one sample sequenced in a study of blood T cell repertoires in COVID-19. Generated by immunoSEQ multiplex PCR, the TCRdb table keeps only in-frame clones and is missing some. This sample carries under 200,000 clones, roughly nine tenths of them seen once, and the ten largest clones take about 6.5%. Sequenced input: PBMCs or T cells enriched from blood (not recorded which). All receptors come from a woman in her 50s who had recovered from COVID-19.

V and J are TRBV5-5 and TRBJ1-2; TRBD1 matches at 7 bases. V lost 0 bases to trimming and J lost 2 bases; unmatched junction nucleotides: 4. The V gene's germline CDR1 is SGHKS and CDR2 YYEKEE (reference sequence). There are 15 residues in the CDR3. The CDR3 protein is CASSLVVTGNYGYTF. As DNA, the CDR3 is TGTGCCAGCAGCTTGGTGGTGACAGGGAACTATGGCTACACCTTC.

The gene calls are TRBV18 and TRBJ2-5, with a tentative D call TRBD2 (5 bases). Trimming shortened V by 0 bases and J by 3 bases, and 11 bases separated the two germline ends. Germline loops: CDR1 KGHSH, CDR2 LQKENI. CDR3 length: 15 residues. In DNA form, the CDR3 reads TGTGCCAGCTCACCACCCTGGGTTAGCGAAGAGACCCAGTACTTC. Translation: CASSPPWVSEETQYF.

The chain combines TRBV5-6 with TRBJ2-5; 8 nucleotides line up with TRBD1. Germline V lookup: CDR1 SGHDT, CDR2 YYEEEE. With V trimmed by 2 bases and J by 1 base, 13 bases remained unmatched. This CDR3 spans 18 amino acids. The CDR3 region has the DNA TGTGCCAGCAGCTTAGGGCCTACGGGACAGGTCGGCCAAGAGACCCAGTACTTC. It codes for CASSLGPTGQVGQETQYF.

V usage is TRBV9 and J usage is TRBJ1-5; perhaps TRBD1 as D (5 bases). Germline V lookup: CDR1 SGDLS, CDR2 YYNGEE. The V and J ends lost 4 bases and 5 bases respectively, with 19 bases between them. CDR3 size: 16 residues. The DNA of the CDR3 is TGTGCCAGCAGCCTCACGGACACCCCATTCGATCAGCCCCAGCATTTT. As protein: CASSLTDTPFDQPQHF.

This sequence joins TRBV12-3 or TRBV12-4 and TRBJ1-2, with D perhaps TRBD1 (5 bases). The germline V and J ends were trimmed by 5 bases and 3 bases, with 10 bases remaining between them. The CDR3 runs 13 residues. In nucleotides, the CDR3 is TGTGCCAGCAGTCCTCAGGGCCACTATGGCTACACCTTC. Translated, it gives CASSPQGHYGYTF.

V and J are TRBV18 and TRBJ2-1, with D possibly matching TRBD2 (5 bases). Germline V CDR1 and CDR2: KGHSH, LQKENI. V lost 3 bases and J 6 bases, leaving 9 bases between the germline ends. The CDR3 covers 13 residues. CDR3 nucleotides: TGTGCCAGCTCACCTCTAGCAGGCAATGAGCAGTTCTTC. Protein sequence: CASSPLAGNEQFF.

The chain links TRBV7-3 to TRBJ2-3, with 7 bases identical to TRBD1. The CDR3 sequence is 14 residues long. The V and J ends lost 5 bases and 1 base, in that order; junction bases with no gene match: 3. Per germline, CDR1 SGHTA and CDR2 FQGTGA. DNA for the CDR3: TGTGCCAGCAGCACAGGGGATGGCACAGATACGCAGTATTTT. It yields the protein CASSTGDGTDTQYF.

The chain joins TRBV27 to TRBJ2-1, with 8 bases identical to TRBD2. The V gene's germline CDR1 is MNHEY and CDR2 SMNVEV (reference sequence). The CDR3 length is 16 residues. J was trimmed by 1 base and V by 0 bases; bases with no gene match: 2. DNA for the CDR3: TGTGCCAGCAGTTTATCCGGGAGGGCTTCCTACAATGAGCAGTTCTTC. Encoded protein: CASSLSGRASYNEQFF.

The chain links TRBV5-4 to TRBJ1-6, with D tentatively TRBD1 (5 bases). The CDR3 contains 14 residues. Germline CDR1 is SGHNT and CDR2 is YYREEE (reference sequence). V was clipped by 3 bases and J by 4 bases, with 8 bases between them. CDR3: CASSSQVYNSPLHF. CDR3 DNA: TGTGCCAGCAGCTCACAGGTTTATAATTCACCCCTCCACTTT.

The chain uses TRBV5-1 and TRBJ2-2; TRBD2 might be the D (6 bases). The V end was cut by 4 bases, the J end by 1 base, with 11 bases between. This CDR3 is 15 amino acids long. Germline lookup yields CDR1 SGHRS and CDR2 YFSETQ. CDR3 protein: CASSIAGRNTGELFF. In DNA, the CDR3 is TGCGCCAGCAGCATTGCGGGACGGAACACCGGGGAGCTGTTTTTT.

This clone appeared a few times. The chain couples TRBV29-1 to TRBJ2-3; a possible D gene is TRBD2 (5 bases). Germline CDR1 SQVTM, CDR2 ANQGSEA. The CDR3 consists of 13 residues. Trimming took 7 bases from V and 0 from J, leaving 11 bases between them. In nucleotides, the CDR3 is TGCAGCGCAGCCAAGCGGAGCACAGATACGCAGTATTTT. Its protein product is CSAAKRSTDTQYF.

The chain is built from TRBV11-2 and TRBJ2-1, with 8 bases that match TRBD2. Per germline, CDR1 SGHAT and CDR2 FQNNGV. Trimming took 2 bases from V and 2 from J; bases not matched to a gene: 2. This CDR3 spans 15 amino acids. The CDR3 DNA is TGTGCCAGCAGCTTAACGGGAGGGCCCTACAATGAGCAGTTCTTC. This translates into CASSLTGGPYNEQFF.

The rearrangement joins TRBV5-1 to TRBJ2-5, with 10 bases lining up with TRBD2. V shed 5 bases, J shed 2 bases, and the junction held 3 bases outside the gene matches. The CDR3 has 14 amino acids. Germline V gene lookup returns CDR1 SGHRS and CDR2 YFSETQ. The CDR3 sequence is CASSEAGGQETQYF. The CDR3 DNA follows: TGCGCCAGCAGTGAAGCGGGAGGGCAAGAGACCCAGTACTTC.

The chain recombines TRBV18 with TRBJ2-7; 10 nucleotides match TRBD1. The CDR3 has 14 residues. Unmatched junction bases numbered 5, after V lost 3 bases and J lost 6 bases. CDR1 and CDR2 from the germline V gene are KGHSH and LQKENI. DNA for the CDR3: TGTGCCAGCTCACCCGGGACAGGGGCTGGCGAGCAGTACTTC. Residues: CASSPGTGAGEQYF.

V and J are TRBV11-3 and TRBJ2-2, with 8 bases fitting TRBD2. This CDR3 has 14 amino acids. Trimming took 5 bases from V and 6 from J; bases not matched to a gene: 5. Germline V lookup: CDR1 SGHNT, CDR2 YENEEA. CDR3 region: CASSRGAGAGELFF. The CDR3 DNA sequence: TGTGCCAGCAGCCGAGGAGCGGGAGCCGGGGAGCTGTTTTTT.

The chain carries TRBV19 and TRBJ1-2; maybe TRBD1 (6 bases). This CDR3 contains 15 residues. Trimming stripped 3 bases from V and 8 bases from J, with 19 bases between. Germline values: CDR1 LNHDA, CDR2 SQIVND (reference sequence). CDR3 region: CASSIAGEMIGGYTF. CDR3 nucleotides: TGTGCCAGTAGTATCGCAGGGGAAATGATCGGAGGCTACACCTTC. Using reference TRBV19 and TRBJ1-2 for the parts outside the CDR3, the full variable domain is DGGITQSPKYLFRKEGQNVTLSCEQNLNHDAMYWYRQDPGQGLRLIYYSQIVNDFQKGDIAEGYSVSREKKESFPLTVTSAQKNPTAFYLCASSIAGEMIGGYTFGSGTRLTVV.

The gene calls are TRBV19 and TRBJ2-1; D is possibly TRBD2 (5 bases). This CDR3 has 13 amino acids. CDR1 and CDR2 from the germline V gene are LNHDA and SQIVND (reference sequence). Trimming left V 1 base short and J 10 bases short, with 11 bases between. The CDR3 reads CASSIALGGEQFF. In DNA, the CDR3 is TGTGCCAGTAGTATAGCACTAGGTGGCGAGCAGTTCTTC.

The CDR3 sequence is CASSLSGNTIYF. The CDR3 region has the DNA TGTGCCAGCAGCCTCTCTGGAAACACCATATATTTT. The chain combines TRBV11-3 with TRBJ1-3; D not resolved. V dropped 5 bases and J dropped 0 bases, with 2 bases sitting between them. In germline, CDR1 is SGHNT, CDR2 YENEEA. There are 12 residues in the CDR3.